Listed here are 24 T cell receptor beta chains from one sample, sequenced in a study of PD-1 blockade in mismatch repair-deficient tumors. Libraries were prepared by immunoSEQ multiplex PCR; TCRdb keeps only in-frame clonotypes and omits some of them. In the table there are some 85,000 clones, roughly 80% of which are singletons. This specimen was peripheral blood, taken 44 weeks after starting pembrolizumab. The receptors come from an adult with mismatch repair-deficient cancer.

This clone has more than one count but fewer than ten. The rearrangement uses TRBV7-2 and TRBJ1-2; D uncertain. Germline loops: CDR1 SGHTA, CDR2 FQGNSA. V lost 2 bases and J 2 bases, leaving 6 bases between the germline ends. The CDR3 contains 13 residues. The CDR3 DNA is TGTGCCAGCAGCTTATTAGACAACTATGGCTACACCTTC. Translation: CASSLLDNYGYTF.

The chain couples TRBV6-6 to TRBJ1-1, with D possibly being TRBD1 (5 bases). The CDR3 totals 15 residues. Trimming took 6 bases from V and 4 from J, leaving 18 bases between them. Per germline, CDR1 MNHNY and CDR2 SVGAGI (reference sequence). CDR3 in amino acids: CASRDPKGEATEAFF. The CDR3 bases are TGTGCCAGCAGGGACCCCAAAGGGGAGGCCACTGAAGCTTTCTTT.

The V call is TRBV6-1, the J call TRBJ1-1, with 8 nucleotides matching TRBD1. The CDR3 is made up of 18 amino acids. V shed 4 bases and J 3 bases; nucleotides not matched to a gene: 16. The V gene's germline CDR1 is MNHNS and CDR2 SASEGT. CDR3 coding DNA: TGTGCCAGCAGTGCCCGACTGCCAGGGGGCGGGTCGGACACTGAAGCTTTCTTT. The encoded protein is CASSARLPGGGSDTEAFF.

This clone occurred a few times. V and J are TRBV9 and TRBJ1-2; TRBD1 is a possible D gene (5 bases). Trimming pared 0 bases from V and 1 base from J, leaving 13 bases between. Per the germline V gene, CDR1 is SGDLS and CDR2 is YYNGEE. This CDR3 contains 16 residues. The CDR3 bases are TGTGCCAGCAGCGTAGCTGAGGGGACTGTTAACTATGGCTACACCTTC. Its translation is CASSVAEGTVNYGYTF. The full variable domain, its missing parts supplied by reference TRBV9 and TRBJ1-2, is DSGVTQTPKHLITATGQRVTLRCSPRSGDLSVYWYQQSLDQGLQFLIQYYNGEERAKGNILERFSAQQFPDLHSELNLSSLELGDSALYFCASSVAEGTVNYGYTFGSGTRLTVV.

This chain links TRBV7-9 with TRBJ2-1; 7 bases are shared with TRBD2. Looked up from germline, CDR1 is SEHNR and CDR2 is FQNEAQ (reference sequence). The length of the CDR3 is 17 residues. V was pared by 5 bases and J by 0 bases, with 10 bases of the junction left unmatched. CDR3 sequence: CASSPYPSGLSYNEQFF. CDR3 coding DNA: TGTGCCAGCAGCCCATACCCTAGCGGCCTCTCCTACAATGAGCAGTTCTTC.

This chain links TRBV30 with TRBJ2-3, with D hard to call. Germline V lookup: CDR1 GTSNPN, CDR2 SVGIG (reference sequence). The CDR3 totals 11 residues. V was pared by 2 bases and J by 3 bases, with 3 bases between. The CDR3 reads CAWSTTDTQYF. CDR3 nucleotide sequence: TGTGCCTGGAGTACGACAGATACGCAGTATTTT.

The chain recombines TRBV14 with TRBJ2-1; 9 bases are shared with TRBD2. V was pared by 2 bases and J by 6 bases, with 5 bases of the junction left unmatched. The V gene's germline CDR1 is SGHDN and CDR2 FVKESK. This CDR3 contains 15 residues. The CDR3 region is CASSQLLAGINEQFF. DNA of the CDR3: TGTGCCAGCAGCCAATTGCTAGCGGGGATCAATGAGCAGTTCTTC. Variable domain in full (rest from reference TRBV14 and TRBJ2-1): EAGVTQFPSHSVIEKGQTVTLRCDPISGHDNLYWYRRVMGKEIKFLLHFVKESKQDESGMPNNRFLAERTGGTYSTLKVQPAELEDSGVYFCASSQLLAGINEQFFGPGTRLTVL.

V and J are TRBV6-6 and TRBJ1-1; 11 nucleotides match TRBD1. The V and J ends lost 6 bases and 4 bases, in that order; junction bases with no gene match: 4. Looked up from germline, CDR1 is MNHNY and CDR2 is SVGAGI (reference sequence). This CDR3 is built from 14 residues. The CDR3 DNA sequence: TGTGCCAGCAGAGGACAGGGGGCTGGCACTGAAGCTTTCTTT. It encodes CASRGQGAGTEAFF.

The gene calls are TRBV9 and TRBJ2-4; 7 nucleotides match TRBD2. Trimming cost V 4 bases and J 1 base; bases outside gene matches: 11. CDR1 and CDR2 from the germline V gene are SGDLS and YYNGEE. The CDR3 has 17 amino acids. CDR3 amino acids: CASSPPAGQWAKNIQYF. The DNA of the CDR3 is TGTGCCAGCAGCCCACCAGCGGGGCAATGGGCCAAAAACATTCAGTACTTC.

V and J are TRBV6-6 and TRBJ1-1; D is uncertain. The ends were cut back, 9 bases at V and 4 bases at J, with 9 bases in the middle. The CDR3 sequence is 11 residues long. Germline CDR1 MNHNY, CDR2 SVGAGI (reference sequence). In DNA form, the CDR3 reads TGTGCCAGTACAGAAACCACTGAAGCTTTCTTT. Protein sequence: CASTETTEAFF.

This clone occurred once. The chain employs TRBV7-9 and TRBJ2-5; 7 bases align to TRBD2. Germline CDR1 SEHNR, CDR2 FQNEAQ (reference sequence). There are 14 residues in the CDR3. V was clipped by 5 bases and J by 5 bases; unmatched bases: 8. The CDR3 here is CASSHRGVGETQYF. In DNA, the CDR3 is TGTGCCAGCAGCCATCGGGGGGTCGGCGAGACCCAGTACTTC.

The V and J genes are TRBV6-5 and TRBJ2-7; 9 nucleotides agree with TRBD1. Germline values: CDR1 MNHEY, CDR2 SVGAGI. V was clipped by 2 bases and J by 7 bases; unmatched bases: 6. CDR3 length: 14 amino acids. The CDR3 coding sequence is TGTGCCAGCAGTTACGGGACAGGGCTTGGTGAGCAGTACTTC. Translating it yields CASSYGTGLGEQYF.

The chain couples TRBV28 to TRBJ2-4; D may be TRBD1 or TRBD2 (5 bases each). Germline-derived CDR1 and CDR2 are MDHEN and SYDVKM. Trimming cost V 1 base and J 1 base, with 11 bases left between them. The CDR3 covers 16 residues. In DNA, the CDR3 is TGTGCCAGCAGTTTATTCCGCGAGGGGGCCAAAAACATTCAGTACTTC. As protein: CASSLFREGAKNIQYF.

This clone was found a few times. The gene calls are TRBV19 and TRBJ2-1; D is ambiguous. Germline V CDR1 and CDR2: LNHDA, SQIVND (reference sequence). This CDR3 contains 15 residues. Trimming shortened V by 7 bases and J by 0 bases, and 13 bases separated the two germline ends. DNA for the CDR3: TGTGCCAGTAAATTAGGGCTTAGCTCCTACAATGAGCAGTTCTTC. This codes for CASKLGLSSYNEQFF. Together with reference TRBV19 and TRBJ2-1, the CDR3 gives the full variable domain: DGGITQSPKYLFRKEGQNVTLSCEQNLNHDAMYWYRQDPGQGLRLIYYSQIVNDFQKGDIAEGYSVSREKKESFPLTVTSAQKNPTAFYLCASKLGLSSYNEQFFGPGTRLTVL.

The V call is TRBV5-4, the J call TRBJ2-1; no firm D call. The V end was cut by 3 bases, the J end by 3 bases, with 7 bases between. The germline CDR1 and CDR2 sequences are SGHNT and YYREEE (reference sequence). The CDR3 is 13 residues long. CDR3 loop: CASSSDLYNEQFF. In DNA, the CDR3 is TGTGCCAGCAGCTCGGACCTCTACAATGAGCAGTTCTTC.

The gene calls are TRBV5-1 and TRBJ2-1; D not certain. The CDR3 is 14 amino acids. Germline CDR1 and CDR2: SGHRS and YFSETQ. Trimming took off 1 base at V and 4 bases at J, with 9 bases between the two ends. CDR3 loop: CASSLMTEYNEQFF. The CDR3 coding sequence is TGCGCCAGCAGCTTGATGACCGAATACAATGAGCAGTTCTTC.

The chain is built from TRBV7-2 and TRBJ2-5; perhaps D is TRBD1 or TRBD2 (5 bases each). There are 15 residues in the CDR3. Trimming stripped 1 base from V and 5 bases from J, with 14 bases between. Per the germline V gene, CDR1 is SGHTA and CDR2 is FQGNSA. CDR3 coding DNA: TGTGCCAGCAGCTTAGTTTGGGACCCACAGGAGACCCAGTACTTC. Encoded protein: CASSLVWDPQETQYF.

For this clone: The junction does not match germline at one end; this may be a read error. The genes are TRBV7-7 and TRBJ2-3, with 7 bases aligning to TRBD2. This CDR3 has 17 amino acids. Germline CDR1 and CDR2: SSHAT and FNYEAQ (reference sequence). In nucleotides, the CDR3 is TGTGCTAGCAGCTCCCGACTAAGTAGCGGGAGCACAGATACGCAGTATTTT. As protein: CASSSRLSSGSTDTQYF.

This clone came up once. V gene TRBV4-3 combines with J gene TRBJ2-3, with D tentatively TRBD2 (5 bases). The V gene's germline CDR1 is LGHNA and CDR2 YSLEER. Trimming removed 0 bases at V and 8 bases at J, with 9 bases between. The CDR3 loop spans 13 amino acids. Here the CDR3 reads CASSQDPSSTQYF. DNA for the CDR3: TGCGCCAGCAGCCAAGATCCTAGCAGTACGCAGTATTTT.

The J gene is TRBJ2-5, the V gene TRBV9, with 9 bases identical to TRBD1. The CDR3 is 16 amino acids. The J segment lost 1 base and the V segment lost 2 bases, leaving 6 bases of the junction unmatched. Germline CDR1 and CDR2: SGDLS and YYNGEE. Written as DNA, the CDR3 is TGTGCCAGCAGCGTCGGGACAGGGTCCCCCCAAGAGACCCAGTACTTC. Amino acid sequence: CASSVGTGSPQETQYF. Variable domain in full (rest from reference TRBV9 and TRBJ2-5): DSGVTQTPKHLITATGQRVTLRCSPRSGDLSVYWYQQSLDQGLQFLIQYYNGEERAKGNILERFSAQQFPDLHSELNLSSLELGDSALYFCASSVGTGSPQETQYFGPGTRLLVL.

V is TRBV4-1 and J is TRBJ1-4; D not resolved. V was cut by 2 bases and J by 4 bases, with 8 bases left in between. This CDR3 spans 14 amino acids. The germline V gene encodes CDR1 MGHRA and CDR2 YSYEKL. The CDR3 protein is CASSQTDLNEKLFF. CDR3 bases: TGCGCCAGCAGCCAAACGGATCTTAATGAAAAACTGTTTTTT.

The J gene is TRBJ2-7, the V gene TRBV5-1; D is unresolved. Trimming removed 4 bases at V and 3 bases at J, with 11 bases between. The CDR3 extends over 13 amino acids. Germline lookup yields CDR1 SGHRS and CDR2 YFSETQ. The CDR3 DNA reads TGCGCCAGCAGCCCCCCAGTTAACTACGAGCAGTACTTC. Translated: CASSPPVNYEQYF.

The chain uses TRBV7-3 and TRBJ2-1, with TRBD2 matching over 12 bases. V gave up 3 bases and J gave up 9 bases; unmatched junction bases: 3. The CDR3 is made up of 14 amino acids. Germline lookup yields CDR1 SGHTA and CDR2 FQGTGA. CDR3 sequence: CASSLTGLAGEQFF. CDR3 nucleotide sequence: TGTGCCAGCAGCTTGACGGGACTAGCGGGTGAGCAGTTCTTC.

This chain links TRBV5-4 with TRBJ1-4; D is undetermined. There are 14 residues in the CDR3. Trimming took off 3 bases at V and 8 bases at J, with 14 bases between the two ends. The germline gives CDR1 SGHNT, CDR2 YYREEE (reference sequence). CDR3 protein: CASSSLLMGEKLFF. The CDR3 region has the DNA TGTGCCAGCAGCTCTCTGCTTATGGGGGAAAAACTGTTTTTT.